Listed below are T cell receptor beta chains from one sample, sequenced in a study of CD8 T cells in Susac syndrome. MiXCR, applied by TCRdb to the immunoSEQ multiplex PCR reads, yields one record per CDR3 protein. The table lists fewer than 350,000 distinct CDR3 sequences, under 95% of them singletons. Sequencing was done on a sample of CD4+ T cells from PBMCs. The receptors derive from a human donor with multiple sclerosis. Both conserved end residues are part of each CDR3. Each record gives: clone size, V gene, J gene, D gene, CDR3 protein, CDR3 DNA. D genes are given only for firm matches. Rows give clone size only sometimes, using once, few, many, or a class for an expanded clone.

clone_size: NA; v_call: TRBV10-3; j_call: TRBJ2-7; d_call: NA; cdr3_aa: CAISENTLYEQYF; cdr3_nt: TGTGCCATCAGTGAGAACACCCTCTACGAGCAGTACTTC
clone_size: NA; v_call: TRBV27; j_call: TRBJ2-3; d_call: NA; cdr3_aa: CASRPGGTDTQYF; cdr3_nt: TGTGCCAGCCGACCCGGGGGCACAGATACGCAGTATTTT
clone_size: NA; v_call: TRBV7-9; j_call: TRBJ1-4; d_call: NA; cdr3_aa: CASSLGEVQEKLFF; cdr3_nt: TGTGCCAGCAGCTTAGGGGAGGTTCAGGAAAAACTGTTTTTT
clone_size: NA; v_call: TRBV3-1; j_call: TRBJ1-2; d_call: NA; cdr3_aa: CASSRDRDGYTF; cdr3_nt: TGTGCCAGCAGCCGAGACCGGGATGGCTACACCTTC
clone_size: few; v_call: TRBV25-1; j_call: TRBJ1-5; d_call: TRBD1; cdr3_aa: CASSGTGYQPQHF; cdr3_nt: TGTGCCAGCAGTGGGACAGGGTATCAGCCCCAGCATTTT
clone_size: NA; v_call: TRBV2; j_call: TRBJ1-1; d_call: TRBD1; cdr3_aa: CASRPRQGRGITEAFF; cdr3_nt: TGTGCCAGCAGACCAAGACAGGGGAGAGGGATTACTGAAGCTTTCTTT
clone_size: NA; v_call: TRBV19; j_call: TRBJ1-2; d_call: NA; cdr3_aa: CASRVLANYGYTF; cdr3_nt: TGTGCCAGCAGGGTACTAGCTAACTATGGCTACACCTTC
clone_size: NA; v_call: TRBV30; j_call: TRBJ1-1; d_call: NA; cdr3_aa: CAWQELEAFF; cdr3_nt: TGTGCCTGGCAGGAACTTGAAGCTTTCTTT
clone_size: NA; v_call: TRBV9; j_call: TRBJ2-5; d_call: NA; cdr3_aa: CASSVEPYSFSQETQYF; cdr3_nt: TGTGCCAGCAGCGTAGAGCCGTATTCATTCTCGCAAGAGACCCAGTACTTC
clone_size: NA; v_call: TRBV5-1; j_call: TRBJ2-1; d_call: TRBD2; cdr3_aa: CASSGGGAAYNEQFF; cdr3_nt: TGCGCCAGCAGCGGCGGGGGGGCCGCCTACAATGAGCAGTTCTTC
clone_size: NA; v_call: TRBV7-3; j_call: TRBJ2-7; d_call: TRBD1; cdr3_aa: CASSLQGGQGASYEQYF; cdr3_nt: TGTGCCAGCAGCCTCCAGGGGGGACAGGGTGCTTCCTACGAGCAGTACTTC
clone_size: once; v_call: TRBV28; j_call: TRBJ1-2; d_call: TRBD1; cdr3_aa: CASLTGTGSGYTF; cdr3_nt: TGTGCCAGCCTTACCGGGACAGGGTCTGGCTACACCTTC
clone_size: NA; v_call: TRBV4-2; j_call: TRBJ1-1; d_call: NA; cdr3_aa: CASSPRGGKQSTEAFF; cdr3_nt: TGTGCCAGCAGCCCTCGCGGGGGGAAACAATCCACTGAAGCTTTCTTT
clone_size: NA; v_call: TRBV19; j_call: TRBJ2-1; d_call: TRBD2; cdr3_aa: CASRKAGGRRKFF; cdr3_nt: TGTGCCAGTAGAAAGGCGGGGGGCCGCCGCAAGTTCTTC
clone_size: NA; v_call: TRBV18; j_call: TRBJ1-1; d_call: NA; cdr3_aa: CASSPRRRNNMNTEAFF; cdr3_nt: TGTGCCAGCTCACCACGTCGGCGTAATAACATGAACACTGAAGCTTTCTTT
clone_size: NA; v_call: TRBV6-5; j_call: TRBJ1-2; d_call: NA; cdr3_aa: CASSSLGLRGGNYGYTF; cdr3_nt: TGTGCCAGCAGTTCCTTGGGTCTCAGAGGGGGTAACTATGGCTACACCTTC
clone_size: NA; v_call: TRBV7-2; j_call: TRBJ1-6; d_call: NA; cdr3_aa: CASRPAGLHSPLHF; cdr3_nt: TGTGCCAGCAGACCGGCGGGGTTACATTCACCCCTCCACTTT
clone_size: NA; v_call: TRBV5-1; j_call: TRBJ2-3; d_call: TRBD1; cdr3_aa: CASSKGQVITDTQYF; cdr3_nt: TGCGCCAGCAGCAAGGGACAGGTCATCACAGATACGCAGTATTTT
clone_size: NA; v_call: TRBV12-3/TRBV12-4; j_call: TRBJ1-5; d_call: NA; cdr3_aa: CASSFLGGSNQPQHF; cdr3_nt: TGTGCCAGCAGTTTCTTAGGGGGAAGCAATCAGCCCCAGCATTTT
clone_size: once; v_call: TRBV27; j_call: TRBJ2-5; d_call: TRBD2; cdr3_aa: CASSLSSSSGPQGETQYF; cdr3_nt: TGTGCCAGCAGTTTATCAAGTTCTAGCGGTCCCCAGGGAGAGACCCAGTACTTC
clone_size: once; v_call: TRBV12-3/TRBV12-4; j_call: TRBJ2-3; d_call: TRBD2; cdr3_aa: CASSFWREDTDTQYF; cdr3_nt: TGTGCCAGCAGTTTCTGGCGGGAGGACACAGATACGCAGTATTTT
clone_size: NA; v_call: TRBV5-1; j_call: TRBJ2-5; d_call: TRBD2; cdr3_aa: CASSYYPRLAGGPESETQYF; cdr3_nt: TGCGCCAGCAGCTACTACCCAAGACTAGCGGGGGGGCCGGAATCGGAGACCCAGTACTTC
clone_size: NA; v_call: TRBV20-1; j_call: TRBJ1-5; d_call: TRBD1; cdr3_aa: CSASRRQGTEFYSNQPQHF; cdr3_nt: TGCAGTGCTAGTCGCAGACAGGGAACCGAATTTTATAGCAATCAGCCCCAGCATTTT
clone_size: NA; v_call: TRBV11-2; j_call: TRBJ1-3; d_call: NA; cdr3_aa: CASSPNVIRAPAGTIYF; cdr3_nt: TGTGCCAGCAGCCCAAACGTAATCCGGGCCCCCGCGGGCACCATATATTTT